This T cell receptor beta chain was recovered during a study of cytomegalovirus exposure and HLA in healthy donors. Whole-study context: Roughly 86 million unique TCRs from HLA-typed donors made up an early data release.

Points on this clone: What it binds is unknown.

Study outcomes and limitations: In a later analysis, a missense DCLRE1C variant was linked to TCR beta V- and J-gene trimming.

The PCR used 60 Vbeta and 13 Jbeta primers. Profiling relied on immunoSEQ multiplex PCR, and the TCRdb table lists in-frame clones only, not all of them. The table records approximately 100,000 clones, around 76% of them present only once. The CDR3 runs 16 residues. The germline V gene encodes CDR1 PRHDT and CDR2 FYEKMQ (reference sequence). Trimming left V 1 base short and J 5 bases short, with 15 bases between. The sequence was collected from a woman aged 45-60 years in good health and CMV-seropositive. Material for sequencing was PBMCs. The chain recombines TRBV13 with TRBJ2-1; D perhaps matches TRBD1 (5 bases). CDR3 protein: CASSLATLGLNNEQFF. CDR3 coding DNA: TGTGCCAGCAGCTTAGCTACCCTGGGGCTAAACAATGAGCAGTTCTTC.